Presented here are 32 T cell receptor beta chains from one specimen sequenced in a study of T cell responses to AZD1222 COVID-19 vaccine. Assay: immunoSEQ multiplex PCR; the TCRdb copy retains only in-frame clones and omits some. The sample has 150,000 to 180,000 clones; roughly 90% are singletons. The sample consisted of peripheral blood, taken on day 0 of AZD1222 vaccination. All receptors derive from an adult in good health.

The chain uses TRBV5-1 and TRBJ2-2; 7 bases line up with TRBD2. CDR3 length equals 15 residues. CDR1 SGHRS and CDR2 YFSETQ come from the germline V gene. Trimming removed 2 bases from V and 1 base from J; junction bases left unmatched: 2. The DNA of the CDR3 is TGCGCCAGCAGCTTTGAGCGGGAGAACACCGGGGAGCTGTTTTTT. It is translated as CASSFERENTGELFF.

The V and J genes are TRBV5-8 and TRBJ2-5, with D perhaps matching TRBD2 (6 bases). Trimming took 3 bases from V and 4 from J, leaving 10 bases between them. This CDR3 has 13 residues. Germline CDR1 reads SGHTS; CDR2 reads YDEGEE. For the CDR3, the DNA is TGTGCCAGCAGCTCCCCGGGAGTAGAGACCCAGTACTTC. Its translation is CASSSPGVETQYF.

This chain links TRBV20-1 with TRBJ1-4; 7 bases map to TRBD1. The V and J ends lost 3 bases and 8 bases, in that order; junction bases with no gene match: 18. From germline, CDR1 is DFQATT and CDR2 SNEGSKA (reference sequence). The CDR3 sequence is 17 residues long. The CDR3 DNA reads as TGCAGTGCTAGTCGGTCAGGGGGTTCCTCTTTGGGGGAAAAACTGTTTTTT. Translated, it gives CSASRSGGSSLGEKLFF.

The chain employs TRBV29-1 and TRBJ1-3; D not resolved. Trimming stripped 5 bases from V and 8 bases from J, with 10 bases between. The CDR3 has 11 residues. CDR1 and CDR2 from the germline V gene are SQVTM and ANQGSEA. CDR3 residues: CSVPLGDTIYF. The DNA of the CDR3 is TGCAGCGTTCCCCTGGGAGACACCATATATTTT. The full variable domain, completed using reference TRBV29-1 and TRBJ1-3, is SAVISQKPSRDICQRGTSLTIQCQVDSQVTMMFWYRQQPGQSLTLIATANQGSEATYESGFVIDKFPISRPNLTFSTLTVSNMSPEDSSIYLCSVPLGDTIYFGEGSWLTVV.

The genes are TRBV15 and TRBJ2-1, with TRBD2 matching over 11 bases. With V trimmed by 1 base and J by 8 bases, 4 bases remained unmatched. The CDR3 sequence is 15 residues long. Germline-derived CDR1 and CDR2 are LNHNV and YYDKDF (reference sequence). DNA of the CDR3: TGTGCCACCAGCAGAGCGCTAGCGGGAGGTCATGAGCAGTTCTTC. It is translated as CATSRALAGGHEQFF.

V usage is TRBV3-1 (or the pseudogene TRBV3-2) and J usage is TRBJ2-6; D ambiguous. The ends were cut back, 2 bases at V and 0 bases at J, with 5 bases in the middle. The germline V gene has CDR1 LGHDT and CDR2 YNNKEL (reference sequence). The CDR3 totals 15 residues. In DNA form, the CDR3 reads TGTGCCAGCAGCCAATGGGGCTCTGGGGCCAACGTCCTGACTTTC. Translating gives CASSQWGSGANVLTF.

V and J are TRBV7-2 and TRBJ2-7, with a tentative D call TRBD2 (7 bases). The CDR3 loop spans 15 amino acids. Germline loops: CDR1 SGHTA, CDR2 FQGNSA. The V and J ends lost 5 bases and 5 bases respectively, with 19 bases between them. This CDR3 reads CASSERPGEGNEQYF. Here the CDR3 DNA reads TGTGCCAGCAGCGAAAGGCCAGGGGAGGGGAACGAGCAGTACTTC.

This clone was observed a handful of times. The chain couples TRBV7-2 to TRBJ1-2, with TRBD1 matching 7 bases. Losses at the gene ends were 5 bases for V and 8 bases for J; bases not matched to a gene: 14. Germline CDR1 SGHTA, CDR2 FQGNSA. CDR3 length: 15 residues. The CDR3 DNA reads as TGTGCCAGCAGCGTCACCTCAACAGGGGAGTGGGGCTACACCTTC. Residues: CASSVTSTGEWGYTF.

This clone has just one count. This chain connects TRBV2 to TRBJ2-2; possible D gene TRBD2, 5 bases. Germline CDR1 and CDR2: SNHLY and FYNNEI. Trimming shortened V by 5 bases and J by 1 base, and 11 bases separated the two germline ends. The CDR3 runs 15 residues. CDR3 sequence reads: CASSKEGRNTGELFF. The CDR3 coding sequence is TGTGCCAGCAGTAAAGAGGGTCGGAACACCGGGGAGCTGTTTTTT.

The V call is TRBV7-2, the J call TRBJ1-2, with a tentative D call TRBD1 (5 bases). In germline, CDR1 is SGHTA, CDR2 FQGNSA. The CDR3 extends over 13 amino acids. Trimming took off 1 base at V and 7 bases at J, with 10 bases between the two ends. CDR3 DNA sequence: TGTGCCAGCAGCTTAGGGGGACGGGGTGGCTACACCTTC. Amino acids: CASSLGGRGGYTF.

The chain is built from TRBV5-3 and TRBJ2-1; 9 nucleotides align to TRBD2. TRBV5-3 carries the ORF label, with uncertain function. This CDR3 is 15 amino acids long. J was trimmed by 5 bases and V by 4 bases; bases with no gene match: 7. CDR3 coding DNA: TGTGCCAGAAGCCGGGGACTAGCCGTTGACAATGAGCAGTTCTTC. As protein: CARSRGLAVDNEQFF.

V usage is TRBV9 and J usage is TRBJ1-2, with 9 nucleotides matching TRBD1. The CDR3 length is 15 residues. The V gene's germline CDR1 is SGDLS and CDR2 YYNGEE. V was pared by 5 bases and J by 5 bases, with 10 bases of the junction left unmatched. CDR3 bases: TGTGCCAGCAGTCTTCCGGGACAGGGCATTTATGGCTACACCTTC. It specifies CASSLPGQGIYGYTF.

The genes are TRBV5-4 and TRBJ2-3, with TRBD2 matching 10 bases. With 4 bases clipped from V and 1 base from J, the junction kept 6 bases outside the gene matches. CDR3 size: 16 residues. CDR1 and CDR2 (germline): SGHNT, YYREEE (reference sequence). Here the CDR3 DNA reads TGTGCCAGCAGCAGGGGAGGACTAGCGGGCACAGATACGCAGTATTTT. Translated: CASSRGGLAGTDTQYF.

The rearrangement links TRBV3-1 (or the pseudogene TRBV3-2) to TRBJ2-2, with 10 bases that match TRBD2. The CDR3 is 19 amino acids. Unmatched junction bases numbered 16, after V lost 4 bases and J lost 5 bases. Germline V gene data show CDR1 as LGHDT and CDR2 as YNNKEL (reference sequence). The DNA for the CDR3 is TGTGCCAGCAGCCGGCAGGGGGCTAGCGGGGGACGGGTGACCGGGGAGCTGTTTTTT. It translates to CASSRQGASGGRVTGELFF.

The gene calls are TRBV7-9 and TRBJ2-3; D is possibly TRBD2 (5 bases). Germline lookup yields CDR1 SEHNR and CDR2 FQNEAQ (reference sequence). The CDR3 has 13 residues. The CDR3, as DNA: TGTGCGTATAAGCGGAGCAGCACAGATACGCAGTATTTT. Translating gives CAYKRSSTDTQYF.

The J gene is TRBJ1-1, the V gene TRBV5-5; 7 bases align to TRBD1. CDR1 and CDR2 from the germline V gene are SGHKS and YYEKEE (reference sequence). This CDR3 region has 15 residues. Losses at the gene ends were 2 bases for V and 3 bases for J; bases not matched to a gene: 7. The CDR3 DNA follows: TGTGCCAGCAGCTTTGTACAGGGGAGCGACACTGAAGCTTTCTTT. Translation gives CASSFVQGSDTEAFF.

This clone appeared a single time. V and J are TRBV5-6 and TRBJ2-3; unclear D gene. The CDR3 is 16 amino acids. With 0 bases removed from V and 0 bases from J, the gap between germline ends came to 11 bases. Germline CDR1 is SGHDT and CDR2 is YYEEEE. CDR3 loop: CASSLAGSISTDTQYF. DNA for the CDR3: TGTGCCAGCAGCTTGGCCGGCAGTATTAGCACAGATACGCAGTATTTT. Looking up the rest from reference TRBV5-6 and TRBJ2-3 gives the full variable domain: DAGVTQSPTHLIKTRGQQVTLRCSPKSGHDTVSWYQQALGQGPQFIFQYYEEEERQRGNFPDRFSGHQFPNYSSELNVNALLLGDSALYLCASSLAGSISTDTQYFGPGTRLTVL.

The V and J genes are TRBV7-8 and TRBJ1-1, with TRBD1 identical over 9 bases. V lost 0 bases, J lost 7 bases, and 6 bases stayed unmatched. The CDR3 loop spans 15 amino acids. Germline V CDR1 and CDR2: SGHVS, FQNEAQ. Here the CDR3 DNA reads TGTGCCAGCAGCTTAGCGACACAGGGGGCTGGTGAAGCTTTCTTT. As protein: CASSLATQGAGEAFF. Using reference TRBV7-8 and TRBJ1-1 for the parts outside the CDR3, the full variable domain is GAGVSQSPRYKVAKRGQDVALRCDPISGHVSLFWYQQALGQGPEFLTYFQNEAQLDKSGLPSDRFFAERPEGSVSTLKIQRTQQEDSAVYLCASSLATQGAGEAFFGQGTRLTVV.

V and J are TRBV19 and TRBJ1-3, with D uncertain. V was shortened by 6 bases and J by 0 bases, with 12 bases between the two germline ends. The CDR3 is made up of 15 amino acids. CDR1 LNHDA and CDR2 SQIVND come from the germline V gene (reference sequence). Here the CDR3 DNA reads TGTGCCAGTAGCCTGGACGGCACCTCTGGAAACACCATATATTTT. It translates to CASSLDGTSGNTIYF.

In this sample, this clone turned up once. V and J are TRBV18 and TRBJ1-2; D uncertain. Germline V lookup: CDR1 KGHSH, CDR2 LQKENI. Trimming stripped 3 bases from V and 0 bases from J, with 11 bases between. The CDR3 is 15 amino acids. This CDR3 reads CASSPDVKANYGYTF. The DNA of the CDR3 is TGTGCCAGCTCACCGGACGTAAAAGCTAACTATGGCTACACCTTC. Variable domain in full (rest from reference TRBV18 and TRBJ1-2): NAGVMQNPRHLVRRRGQEARLRCSPMKGHSHVYWYRQLPEEGLKFMVYLQKENIIDESGMPKERFSAEFPKEGPSILRIQQVVRGDSAAYFCASSPDVKANYGYTFGSGTRLTVV.

The genes are TRBV6-1 and TRBJ1-1; D ambiguous. V was cut by 6 bases and J by 8 bases, with 16 bases left in between. There are 13 residues in the CDR3. Germline values: CDR1 MNHNS, CDR2 SASEGT. CDR3 sequence: CASSPSYRREAFF. In nucleotides, the CDR3 is TGTGCCAGCAGCCCCTCCTACCGTCGAGAAGCTTTCTTT.

This chain links TRBV5-6 with TRBJ2-7; TRBD2 matches 7 bases. The germline CDR1 and CDR2 sequences are SGHDT and YYEEEE. The CDR3 has 14 residues. V shed 3 bases and J 7 bases; nucleotides not matched to a gene: 10. The DNA of the CDR3 is TGTGCCAGCAGCTGGACTAGGCGGGATAGGGAGCAGTACTTC. It encodes CASSWTRRDREQYF. Full variable domain (missing parts from reference TRBV5-6 and TRBJ2-7): DAGVTQSPTHLIKTRGQQVTLRCSPKSGHDTVSWYQQALGQGPQFIFQYYEEEERQRGNFPDRFSGHQFPNYSSELNVNALLLGDSALYLCASSWTRRDREQYFGPGTRLTVT.

CDR3 residues: CASSPYGTGQEAFF. DNA for the CDR3: TGTGCCAGCTCACCATACGGGACAGGCCAGGAAGCTTTCTTT. The rearrangement uses TRBV18 and TRBJ1-1; 8 bases are shared with TRBD1. Germline values: CDR1 KGHSH, CDR2 LQKENI. CDR3 length: 14 residues. J lost 8 bases, V lost 2 bases, and 7 bases had no gene match.

This sequence joins TRBV28 and TRBJ1-2; D may be TRBD1 (5 bases). V lost 3 bases to trimming and J lost 2 bases, with 13 bases between them. CDR3 size: 15 residues. The germline gives CDR1 MDHEN, CDR2 SYDVKM. For the CDR3, the DNA is TGTGCCAGCAGTTTGGGTGACAGATTCAACTATGGCTACACCTTC. Translated: CASSLGDRFNYGYTF.

The V gene is TRBV19, the J gene TRBJ1-1; tentative D call: TRBD1 (6 bases). CDR1 is LNHDA and CDR2 is SQIVND in the germline V gene (reference sequence). V was clipped by 7 bases and J by 4 bases, with 22 bases between them. This CDR3 region has 16 residues. The CDR3, as DNA: TGTGCCAGTAAGGGGGGACGACAACGTTTGGGCACTGAAGCTTTCTTT. This sequence encodes CASKGGRQRLGTEAFF.

The V call is TRBV6-1, the J call TRBJ2-3, with D perhaps matching TRBD2 (5 bases). Germline V CDR1 and CDR2: MNHNS, SASEGT. This CDR3 spans 16 amino acids. Deletions cut 3 bases from V and 0 bases from J, with 13 bases between. The CDR3 nucleotides are TGTGCCAGCAGTGAGGACTCGCCGTCTAGCACAGATACGCAGTATTTT. It specifies CASSEDSPSSTDTQYF.

The V call is TRBV7-9, the J call TRBJ1-1, with a weak D call TRBD1 (5 bases). Trimming shortened V by 5 bases and J by 0 bases, and 22 bases separated the two germline ends. This CDR3 contains 18 residues. Germline CDR1 and CDR2: SEHNR and FQNEAQ (reference sequence). CDR3 DNA: TGTGCCAGCAGCCTCGCCCGCGGCAGGACATACATGAACACTGAAGCTTTCTTT. It translates to CASSLARGRTYMNTEAFF.

This rearrangement joins TRBV6-5 to TRBJ2-7; D gene uncertain. The germline V gene has CDR1 MNHEY and CDR2 SVGAGI. Deletions cut 2 bases from V and 5 bases from J, with 16 bases between. The CDR3 runs 15 residues. DNA for the CDR3: TGTGCCAGCAGTTACACTGTGTATCAGGCCGACGAGCAGTACTTC. It yields the protein CASSYTVYQADEQYF.

The V gene is TRBV6-5, the J gene TRBJ1-1; 8 bases agree with TRBD1. This CDR3 region has 15 residues. Germline V gene sequence: CDR1 MNHEY, CDR2 SVGAGI. Unmatched junction bases numbered 9, after V lost 4 bases and J lost 5 bases. The CDR3 sequence: CASSSPGTGYTEAFF. The CDR3 nucleotides are TGTGCCAGCAGTTCTCCCGGGACAGGATATACTGAAGCTTTCTTT.

The V and J genes are TRBV5-1 and TRBJ2-5; tentative D call: TRBD2 (6 bases). V lost 2 bases and J 3 bases, leaving 11 bases between the germline ends. The CDR3 covers 14 residues. CDR1 is SGHRS and CDR2 is YFSETQ in the germline V gene. CDR3 residues: CASSLVGTEETQYF. CDR3 sequence (DNA): TGCGCCAGCAGCTTAGTCGGGACTGAAGAGACCCAGTACTTC.

In this sample, this clone turned up a few times. This chain joins TRBV2 and TRBJ2-7; 11 nucleotides match TRBD1. The trim removed 4 bases at V and 3 bases at J, leaving 5 bases unmatched. Germline lookup yields CDR1 SNHLY and CDR2 FYNNEI. The CDR3 covers 15 residues. The CDR3 DNA follows: TGTGCCAGCAGTGTGTATGGGACAGGGGGCTACGAGCAGTACTTC. Amino acid sequence: CASSVYGTGGYEQYF.

The chain couples TRBV5-5 to TRBJ2-1; D might be TRBD1 or TRBD2, each matching 5 bases. The CDR3 runs 14 residues. V lost 4 bases, J lost 4 bases, and 12 bases lay in between. The germline CDR1 and CDR2 sequences are SGHKS and YYEKEE (reference sequence). CDR3 bases: TGTGCCAGCAGCCGTTGGGGGAATTACAATGAGCAGTTCTTC. This codes for CASSRWGNYNEQFF.